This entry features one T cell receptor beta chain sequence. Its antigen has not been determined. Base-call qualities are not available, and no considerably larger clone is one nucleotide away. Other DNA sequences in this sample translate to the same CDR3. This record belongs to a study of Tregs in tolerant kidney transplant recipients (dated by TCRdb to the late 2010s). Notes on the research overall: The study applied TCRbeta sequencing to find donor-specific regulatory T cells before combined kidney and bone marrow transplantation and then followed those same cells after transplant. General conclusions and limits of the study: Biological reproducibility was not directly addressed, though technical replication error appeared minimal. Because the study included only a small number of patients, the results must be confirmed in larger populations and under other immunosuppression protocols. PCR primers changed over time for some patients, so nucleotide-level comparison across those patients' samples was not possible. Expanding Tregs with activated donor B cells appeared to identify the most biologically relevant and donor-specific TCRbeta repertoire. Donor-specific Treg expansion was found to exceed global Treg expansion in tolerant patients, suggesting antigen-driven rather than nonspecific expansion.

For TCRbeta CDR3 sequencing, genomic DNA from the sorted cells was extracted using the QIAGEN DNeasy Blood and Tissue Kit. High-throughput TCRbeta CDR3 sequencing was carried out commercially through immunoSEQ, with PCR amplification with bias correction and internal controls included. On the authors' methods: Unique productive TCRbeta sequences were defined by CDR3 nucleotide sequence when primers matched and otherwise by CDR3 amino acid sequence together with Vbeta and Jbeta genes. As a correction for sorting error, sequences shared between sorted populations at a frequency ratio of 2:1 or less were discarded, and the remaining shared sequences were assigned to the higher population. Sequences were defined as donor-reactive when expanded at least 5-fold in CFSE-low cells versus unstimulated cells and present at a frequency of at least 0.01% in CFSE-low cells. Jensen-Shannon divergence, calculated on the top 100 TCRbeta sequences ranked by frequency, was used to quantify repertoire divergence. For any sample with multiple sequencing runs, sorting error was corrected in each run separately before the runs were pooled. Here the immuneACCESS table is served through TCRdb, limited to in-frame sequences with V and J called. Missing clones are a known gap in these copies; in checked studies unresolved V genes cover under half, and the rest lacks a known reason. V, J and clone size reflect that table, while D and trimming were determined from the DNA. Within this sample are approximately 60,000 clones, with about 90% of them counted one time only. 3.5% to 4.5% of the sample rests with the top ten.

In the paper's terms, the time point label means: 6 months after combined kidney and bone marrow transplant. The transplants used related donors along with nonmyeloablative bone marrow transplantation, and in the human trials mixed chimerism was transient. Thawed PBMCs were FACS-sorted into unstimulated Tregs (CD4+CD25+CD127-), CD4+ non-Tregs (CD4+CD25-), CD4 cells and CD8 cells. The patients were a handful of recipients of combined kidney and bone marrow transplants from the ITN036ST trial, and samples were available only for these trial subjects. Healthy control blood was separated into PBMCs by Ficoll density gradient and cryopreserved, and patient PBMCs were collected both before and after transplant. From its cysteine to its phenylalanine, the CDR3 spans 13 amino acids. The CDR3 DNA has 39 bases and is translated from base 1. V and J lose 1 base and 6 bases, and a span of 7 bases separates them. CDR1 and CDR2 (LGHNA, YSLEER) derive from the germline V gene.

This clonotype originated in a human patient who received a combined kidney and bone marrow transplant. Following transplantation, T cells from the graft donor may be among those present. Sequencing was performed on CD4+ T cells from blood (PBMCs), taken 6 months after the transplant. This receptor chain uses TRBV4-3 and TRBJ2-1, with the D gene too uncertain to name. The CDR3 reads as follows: CASSQGRSNEQFF. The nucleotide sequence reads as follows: TGCGCCAGCAGCCAAGGTCGCAGCAATGAGCAGTTCTTC.